One sample yielded the 25 T cell receptor beta chains listed below, sequenced in a study of post-analysis software for immune sequencing data. Included in the TCR beta cDNA libraries were unique molecular identifiers. MiXCR, run by TCRdb on the PCR reads, gives a single entry per CDR3 protein. The profile shows a few hundred thousand distinct CDR3 sequences, approximately 37% of them singletons. Whole-study findings and limits: In patients, four to six TRBV segments were more frequent than in controls, with TRBV5-6, TRBV5-1 and TRBV20-1 among them.

For these TCRs, the target antigens are not known. Sequencing input: blood. All receptors come from a girl aged 2 to 10 with multiple sclerosis.

CDR3 loop: CASSGTGFGEQYF. The CDR3 region has the DNA TGTGCCAGCAGTGGAACAGGGTTCGGCGAGCAGTACTTC. J is TRBJ2-7 and V is TRBV12-3 or TRBV12-4, with a tentative D call TRBD1 (6 bases). V lost 5 bases to trimming and J lost 6 bases, with 14 bases between them. The CDR3 is made up of 13 amino acids.

The sample holds a few counts of this clonotype. V and J are TRBV9 and TRBJ1-2; D possibly corresponds to TRBD1 (5 bases). This CDR3 comprises 13 residues. Germline V gene lookup returns CDR1 SGDLS and CDR2 YYNGEE. V lost 0 bases to trimming and J lost 8 bases, with 11 bases between them. This CDR3 is CASSVGTTPGYTF. As DNA, the CDR3 is TGTGCCAGCAGCGTAGGGACAACCCCGGGCTACACCTTC.

The chain is built from TRBV15 and TRBJ2-1; 10 bases align to TRBD2. This CDR3 contains 18 residues. V was clipped by 5 bases and J by 4 bases; unmatched bases: 14. Per germline, CDR1 LNHNV and CDR2 YYDKDF (reference sequence). CDR3 in DNA: TGTGCCACCAGCGGACTACTAGCGGGAAGAAGGTGGTACAATGAGCAGTTCTTC. Protein sequence: CATSGLLAGRRWYNEQFF.

This clonotype was recorded a few times. J is TRBJ2-5 and V is TRBV29-1, with D possibly matching TRBD1 (6 bases). The CDR3 runs 14 residues. Trimming took off 3 bases at V and 1 base at J, with 12 bases between the two ends. CDR1 and CDR2 (germline): SQVTM, ANQGSEA. CDR3 residues: CSVESGTSQETQYF. The CDR3 bases are TGCAGCGTTGAGTCCGGGACATCCCAAGAGACCCAGTACTTC.

The genes are TRBV10-3 and TRBJ2-7, with a possible D match to TRBD2 (6 bases). The CDR3 has 15 residues. Trimming took 2 bases from V and 0 from J, leaving 11 bases between them. The germline CDR1 and CDR2 sequences are ENHRY and SYGVKD. CDR3 region: CAISEDSGLSYEQYF. Here the CDR3 DNA reads TGTGCCATCAGTGAGGATAGCGGACTCTCCTACGAGCAGTACTTC.

This clonotype was detected a few times. J is TRBJ2-5 and V is TRBV28; 10 bases are shared with TRBD2. The CDR3 covers 15 residues. The germline V gene has CDR1 MDHEN and CDR2 SYDVKM. Germline trimming cut 5 bases from V and 5 bases from J; bases unmatched to any gene: 8. The CDR3, as DNA: TGTGCCAGCAGTATGCTAGCGGGAGTAGTGGAGACCCAGTACTTC. Its protein product is CASSMLAGVVETQYF.

This clonotype has only a few counts. The chain uses TRBV28 and TRBJ2-3, with 14 bases lining up with TRBD2. Germline values: CDR1 MDHEN, CDR2 SYDVKM. The CDR3 runs to 14 residues. V lost 7 bases, J lost 5 bases, and 2 bases stayed unmatched. The CDR3 sequence is CASKGLAGVDTQYF. The CDR3 DNA follows: TGTGCCAGCAAGGGACTAGCGGGAGTAGATACGCAGTATTTT.

The sample holds a few counts of this clonotype. The chain recombines TRBV4-2 with TRBJ1-1; D is unclear. In germline, CDR1 is LGHNA, CDR2 YNFKEQ. The V end was cut by 7 bases, the J end by 0 bases, with 15 bases between. CDR3 length equals 15 residues. CDR3 in amino acids: CASNGVAGMNTEAFF. As DNA, the CDR3 is TGTGCCAGCAATGGCGTCGCGGGTATGAACACTGAAGCTTTCTTT.

Regarding this clonotype: With a much larger clone just one base away, this may be a read error. The rearrangement uses TRBV24-1 and TRBJ1-2, with TRBD1 matching over 9 bases. The CDR3 is 17 residues long. CDR1 and CDR2 (germline): KGHDR, SFDVKD. The CDR3 bases are TGTGCCGCCAGTGGTTGGGACAGGGATATAGAAGACTATGGCTACACCTTC. It is translated as CAASGWDRDIEDYGYTF.

The chain has TRBV18 and TRBJ2-1, with D tentatively TRBD1 or TRBD2 (6 bases each). The V gene's germline CDR1 is KGHSH and CDR2 LQKENI. The CDR3 is 15 residues long. The V and J ends lost 3 bases and 5 bases respectively, with 14 bases between them. The CDR3 bases are TGTGCCAGCTCACCGAGGGGGGCGTCAGACAATGAGCAGTTCTTC. Its translation is CASSPRGASDNEQFF.

This chain uses TRBV6-1 with TRBJ2-4; D call uncertain. Germline values: CDR1 MNHNS, CDR2 SASEGT. The CDR3 has 13 amino acids. V was cut by 3 bases and J by 13 bases, with 16 bases left in between. The CDR3 protein is CASSDRAYNEQYF. CDR3 coding DNA: TGTGCCAGCAGTGATAGGGCATACAATGAGCAGTACTTC.

This rearrangement joins TRBV5-6 to TRBJ2-1; D is ambiguous. TRBJ2-7 explains the end of the DNA better; the J call may be wrong. The CDR3 length is 13 residues. The germline CDR1 and CDR2 sequences are SGHDT and YYEEEE. CDR3 DNA sequence: TGTGCCAGCAGCTTTTATCGGGTTGGCGAGCAGTACTTC. Its translation is CASSFYRVGEQYF.

The J gene is TRBJ2-3, the V gene TRBV7-3; D remains unclear. V lost 1 base, J lost 0 bases, and 5 bases lay in between. Per the germline V gene, CDR1 is SGHTA and CDR2 is FQGTGA. The CDR3 is made up of 14 amino acids. The CDR3 DNA reads as TGTGCCAGCAGCTTAAGACCGAGCACAGATACGCAGTATTTT. This sequence encodes CASSLRPSTDTQYF.

This clonotype was counted a few times. The genes are TRBV7-3 and TRBJ2-7, with TRBD1 as a possible D gene (6 bases). Germline-derived CDR1 and CDR2 are SGHTA and FQGTGA. The CDR3 contains 15 residues. Trimming cost V 0 bases and J 0 bases, with 9 bases left between them. The CDR3 sequence: CASSLTAGDSYEQYF. DNA of the CDR3: TGTGCCAGCAGCTTAACCGCAGGGGACTCCTACGAGCAGTACTTC.

This clonotype was counted between two and nine times. The chain couples TRBV6-2 or TRBV6-3 to TRBJ2-1, with 10 nucleotides matching TRBD1. The length of the CDR3 is 18 residues. V dropped 2 bases and J dropped 6; count of bases not matched to a gene: 13. Germline values: CDR1 MNHEY, CDR2 SVGEGT. The CDR3 nucleotides are TGTGCCAGCAGTTACGGACCACCGGGACAGGGGTTCGGCAATGAGCAGTTCTTC. Residues: CASSYGPPGQGFGNEQFF.

This clonotype was seen only once. This chain uses TRBV7-9 with TRBJ2-7, with 8 bases lining up with TRBD1. The J segment lost 4 bases and the V segment lost 5 bases, leaving 7 bases of the junction unmatched. The CDR3 runs to 14 residues. Germline V gives CDR1 SEHNR, CDR2 FQNEAQ (reference sequence). The CDR3 protein is CASSMTGDPYEQYV. The CDR3 bases are TGTGCCAGCAGCATGACAGGGGACCCTTACGAGCAGTACGTC.

The V call is TRBV7-2, the J call TRBJ2-1; TRBD1 or TRBD2 may be the D gene (7 bases each). CDR1 and CDR2 (germline): SGHTA, FQGNSA. Trimming removed 5 bases at V and 8 bases at J, with 25 bases between. The CDR3 length is 17 residues. The CDR3 DNA follows: TGTGCCAGCAGCGTACCAGGGGGAGGGCTTTCCTGGGATGAGCAGTTCTTC. Translated, it gives CASSVPGGGLSWDEQFF.

This clonotype was counted only a few times. This rearrangement joins TRBV29-1 to TRBJ2-1; TRBD2 matches at 9 bases. The CDR3 length is 14 residues. The V segment lost 4 bases and the J segment 6 bases; nucleotides outside the gene matches: 7. CDR1 is SQVTM and CDR2 is ANQGSEA in the germline V gene. This chain's CDR3 is CSVAWLAGCNEQFF. The CDR3 region has the DNA TGCAGCGTTGCCTGGCTAGCGGGATGCAATGAGCAGTTCTTC.

V is TRBV7-8 and J is TRBJ2-1, with D possibly TRBD2 on 5 matching bases. There are 16 residues in the CDR3. CDR1 and CDR2 (germline): SGHVS, FQNEAQ. Trimming removed 3 bases from V and 4 bases from J, with 16 bases in between. The CDR3 loop reads CASSFWVGMTYNEQFF. The CDR3 nucleotides read TGTGCCAGCAGCTTTTGGGTCGGGATGACATACAATGAGCAGTTCTTC.

This clonotype was counted a few times. The CDR3 region has the DNA TGTGCCAGCAGCTTAGAACCACAGGCAGATACGCAGTATTTT. Its protein is CASSLEPQADTQYF. The chain employs TRBV7-9 and TRBJ2-3; D is possibly TRBD1 (5 bases). The V and J ends lost 1 base and 4 bases respectively, with 9 bases between them. CDR1 is SEHNR and CDR2 is FQNEAQ in the germline V gene (reference sequence). The CDR3 is made up of 14 amino acids.

DNA for the CDR3: TGTGCCAGCAGACCCACCTGGGGAGGGGAAAAACTGTTTTTT. It translates to CASRPTWGGEKLFF. This rearrangement joins TRBV6-5 to TRBJ1-4; D is unclear. Trimming left V 6 bases short and J 8 bases short, with 16 bases between. Germline V gene lookup returns CDR1 MNHEY and CDR2 SVGAGI. This CDR3 spans 14 amino acids.

This clonotype was observed once. One junction end does not reproduce the germline sequence, and a read error may be involved. J is TRBJ2-3 and V is TRBV7-2; 8 bases align to TRBD1. The germline CDR1 and CDR2 sequences are SGHTA and FQGNSA. This CDR3 is 16 amino acids long. The CDR3 reads CASSWTGRTSTDTRYF. DNA of the CDR3: TGTGCCAGCAGCTGGACAGGGAGAACAAGCACAGATACGCGGTATTTT.

A few counts support this clonotype. The chain has TRBV28 and TRBJ2-7, with 11 bases fitting TRBD1. Germline CDR1 MDHEN, CDR2 SYDVKM. With 4 bases clipped from V and 2 bases from J, the junction kept 7 bases outside the gene matches. The CDR3 extends over 16 amino acids. This chain's CDR3 is CASSSNPGQGAYEQYF. The CDR3 DNA reads as TGTGCCAGCAGTTCTAATCCGGGACAGGGGGCCTACGAGCAGTACTTC.

This clonotype was picked up a small number of times. V usage is TRBV7-2 and J usage is TRBJ1-2; D gene unclear. V was cut by 0 bases and J by 4 bases, with 12 bases left in between. CDR1 SGHTA and CDR2 FQGNSA come from the germline V gene. The length of the CDR3 is 15 residues. The CDR3 is CASSLARERVYGYTF. DNA for the CDR3: TGTGCCAGCAGCTTAGCGCGGGAGAGGGTCTATGGCTACACCTTC.

This clonotype showed up just a few times. The V gene is TRBV3-1, the J gene TRBJ2-1, with D uncertain. This CDR3 has 17 amino acids. V lost 3 bases, J lost 2 bases, and 17 bases lay in between. Germline loops: CDR1 LGHDT, CDR2 YNNKEL (reference sequence). CDR3 sequence: CASSHGTDLSTYNEQFF. Here the CDR3 DNA reads TGTGCCAGCAGCCATGGCACCGACCTAAGCACCTACAATGAGCAGTTCTTC.